The next 30 T cell receptor beta chains were all read from a single sample in a study of vaccination effects on CD4 cells after COVID-19. These TCRs are of unknown antigen specificity. Peptide-pool stimulation followed by sequencing identified expanded antigen-specific CD4+ clonotypes in the ViraFEST assay. With about ten days of culture completed, CD4+ T cells were isolated. Everyone in the study got two shots of either the BNT162b2 or mRNA-1273 vaccine. The table came from immunoSEQ multiplex PCR; TCRdb's copy has only in-frame clones and leaves some out. The table records about 25,000 clones, 60% to 80% of them present only once. The sequencing here drew on CD4+ T cells from PBMCs cultured with SARS-CoV-2 spike peptides, taken after COVID-19 vaccination. The receptors originated from a human donor who received a COVID-19 vaccine.

This clone occurred a few times. This chain links TRBV3-1 (or the pseudogene TRBV3-2) with TRBJ2-5; D is undetermined. V was shortened by 1 base and J by 4 bases, with 7 bases between the two germline ends. The germline V gene encodes CDR1 LGHDT and CDR2 YNNKEL (reference sequence). This CDR3 has 13 residues. CDR3 DNA sequence: TGTGCCAGCAGCCAAGCGGGCGGAGAGACCCAGTACTTC. Translation gives CASSQAGGETQYF.

The V and J genes are TRBV2 and TRBJ1-5; D is perhaps TRBD1 (6 bases). This CDR3 has 13 residues. Trimming removed 7 bases from V and 5 bases from J, with 12 bases in between. CDR1 SNHLY and CDR2 FYNNEI come from the germline V gene. The CDR3 DNA reads TGTGCCAGCATGAGGACAGCTGATCAGCCCCAGCATTTT. Its translation is CASMRTADQPQHF.

V and J are TRBV5-4 and TRBJ1-4, with 7 bases identical to TRBD1. The CDR3 sequence is 15 residues long. The germline gives CDR1 SGHNT, CDR2 YYREEE (reference sequence). The V and J ends lost 3 bases and 4 bases, in that order; junction bases with no gene match: 6. CDR3 in amino acids: CASSSGGQSNEKLFF. CDR3 sequence (DNA): TGTGCCAGCAGCTCAGGGGGACAGAGTAATGAAAAACTGTTTTTT.

V and J are TRBV11-2 and TRBJ2-2; TRBD2 agrees at 7 bases. In germline, CDR1 is SGHAT, CDR2 FQNNGV. Trimming took 1 base from V and 3 from J; bases not matched to a gene: 2. CDR3 size: 15 residues. The CDR3 loop reads CASSLGTSYTGELFF. Here the CDR3 DNA reads TGTGCCAGCAGCTTAGGGACTAGTTACACCGGGGAGCTGTTTTTT.

V usage is TRBV19 and J usage is TRBJ1-5, with TRBD1 matching 7 bases. Germline CDR1 and CDR2: LNHDA and SQIVND (reference sequence). The CDR3 covers 15 residues. V lost 5 bases and J lost 5; bases outside the gene matches: 9. CDR3: CASSVGQPHHQPQHF. The CDR3 DNA sequence: TGTGCCAGTAGTGTGGGACAGCCCCATCATCAGCCCCAGCATTTT. Using reference TRBV19 and TRBJ1-5 for the parts outside the CDR3, the full variable domain is DGGITQSPKYLFRKEGQNVTLSCEQNLNHDAMYWYRQDPGQGLRLIYYSQIVNDFQKGDIAEGYSVSREKKESFPLTVTSAQKNPTAFYLCASSVGQPHHQPQHFGDGTRLSIL.

The genes are TRBV10-1 and TRBJ1-2; TRBD1 might be the D (5 bases). CDR1 is WNHNN and CDR2 is SYGVQD in the germline V gene (reference sequence). The CDR3 is 14 amino acids. V shed 0 bases and J shed 4 bases, with 9 bases lying between them. The CDR3 nucleotides are TGCGCCAGCAGTGAGTCGGGGCGATTCTATGGCTACACCTTC. Protein sequence: CASSESGRFYGYTF.

DNA for the CDR3: TGTGCCAGCAGCCCGCGGGGCTCTGGAAACACCATATATTTT. It encodes CASSPRGSGNTIYF. This rearrangement joins TRBV7-8 to TRBJ1-3, with D unclear. Germline V CDR1 and CDR2: SGHVS, FQNEAQ. V was cut by 5 bases and J by 0 bases, with 8 bases left in between. This CDR3 is built from 14 residues.

The chain has TRBV6-5 and TRBJ2-2; D call uncertain. V was clipped by 8 bases and J by 9 bases, with 19 bases between them. This CDR3 region has 14 residues. Germline V gene sequence: CDR1 MNHEY, CDR2 SVGAGI. CDR3 sequence reads: CASEVRVPRRELFF. The CDR3, as DNA: TGTGCCAGCGAAGTACGGGTCCCCCGCCGGGAGCTGTTTTTT.

The gene calls are TRBV29-1 and TRBJ1-4, with D perhaps matching TRBD1 (6 bases). Per the germline V gene, CDR1 is SQVTM and CDR2 is ANQGSEA. Trimming stripped 5 bases from V and 3 bases from J, with 10 bases between. The CDR3 covers 13 residues. The CDR3, as DNA: TGCAGCGTTTGGACAGCCTCTAATGAAAAACTGTTTTTT. Encoded protein: CSVWTASNEKLFF.

The CDR3 DNA follows: TGTGCCTCCCAAGGGACAGGGCAAGGCTACACCTTC. As protein: CASQGTGQGYTF. V and J are TRBV19 and TRBJ1-2, with 9 bases identical to TRBD1. Trimming took 11 bases from V and 8 from J; bases not matched to a gene: 9. Germline V gene sequence: CDR1 LNHDA, CDR2 SQIVND (reference sequence). The CDR3 sequence is 12 residues long. Based on the CDR3 plus reference TRBV19 and TRBJ1-2, the full variable domain is DGGITQSPKYLFRKEGQNVTLSCEQNLNHDAMYWYRQDPGQGLRLIYYSQIVNDFQKGDIAEGYSVSREKKESFPLTVTSAQKNPTAFYLCASQGTGQGYTFGSGTRLTVV.

CDR3 bases: TGTGCCAGCAGCTTAGTGGGGGATAGCAATCAGCCCCAGCATTTT. It translates to CASSLVGDSNQPQHF. The gene calls are TRBV5-6 and TRBJ1-5; D possibly corresponds to TRBD1 (5 bases). In germline, CDR1 is SGHDT, CDR2 YYEEEE. The CDR3 covers 15 residues. Trimming cost V 2 bases and J 0 bases, with 9 bases left between them. The whole variable domain, remainder taken from reference TRBV5-6 and TRBJ1-5, is DAGVTQSPTHLIKTRGQQVTLRCSPKSGHDTVSWYQQALGQGPQFIFQYYEEEERQRGNFPDRFSGHQFPNYSSELNVNALLLGDSALYLCASSLVGDSNQPQHFGDGTRLSIL.

The CDR3 sequence: CATSRDPSRPTEQYF. The CDR3 DNA follows: TGTGCCACCAGCAGAGATCCTAGCCGCCCCACCGAGCAGTACTTC. The chain links TRBV15 to TRBJ2-7, with a tentative D call TRBD2 (5 bases). This CDR3 region has 15 residues. Trimming removed 0 bases at V and 6 bases at J, with 15 bases between. The germline CDR1 and CDR2 sequences are LNHNV and YYDKDF (reference sequence).

The J gene is TRBJ2-3, the V gene TRBV7-9; a weak D match, TRBD2 (5 bases). The CDR3 is 13 amino acids. With 0 bases removed from V and 4 bases from J, the gap between germline ends came to 5 bases. Germline CDR1 SEHNR, CDR2 FQNEAQ (reference sequence). The CDR3 DNA reads as TGTGCCAGCAGCTTAGCGGGAGCAGATACGCAGTATTTT. Amino acids: CASSLAGADTQYF.

Only one count was recorded for this clone. This rearrangement joins TRBV18 to TRBJ1-5; D call uncertain. V lost 6 bases to trimming and J lost 4 bases, with 10 bases between them. This CDR3 comprises 13 residues. Per the germline V gene, CDR1 is KGHSH and CDR2 is LQKENI. The CDR3 DNA reads TGTGCCAGCTCCGTGACAAAGAATCAGCCCCAGCATTTT. Its translation: CASSVTKNQPQHF.

The chain has TRBV7-2 and TRBJ1-1; D is unclear. There are 14 residues in the CDR3. The germline CDR1 and CDR2 sequences are SGHTA and FQGNSA. V shed 5 bases and J shed 1 base, with 11 bases lying between them. The CDR3 loop is CASSEVSGNTEAFF. The CDR3 DNA reads as TGTGCCAGCAGCGAGGTTTCGGGGAACACTGAAGCTTTCTTT.

This clone was counted between two and nine times. The chain recombines TRBV10-3 with TRBJ2-2; D gene ambiguous. Germline CDR1 and CDR2: ENHRY and SYGVKD. This CDR3 contains 15 residues. V dropped 3 bases and J dropped 2 bases, with 10 bases sitting between them. The CDR3 spells CAISDGSPNTGELFF. In DNA, the CDR3 is TGTGCCATCAGTGATGGCAGCCCCAACACCGGGGAGCTGTTTTTT.

J is TRBJ2-2 and V is TRBV5-1; 11 bases are shared with TRBD1. Germline CDR1 and CDR2: SGHRS and YFSETQ. Trimming took 4 bases from V and 7 from J; bases not matched to a gene: 9. This CDR3 has 16 amino acids. The CDR3 DNA follows: TGCGCCAGCAGCCGTACTGGACAGGGGGCGGTCGGGGAGCTGTTTTTT. The encoded protein is CASSRTGQGAVGELFF. Combining the CDR3 with reference TRBV5-1 and TRBJ2-2 gives the whole variable domain KAGVTQTPRYLIKTRGQQVTLSCSPISGHRSVSWYQQTPGQGLQFLFEYFSETQRNKGNFPGRFSGRQFSNSRSEMNVSTLELGDSALYLCASSRTGQGAVGELFFGEGSRLTVL.

This clone appeared a few times. The chain combines TRBV7-2 with TRBJ1-5, with D hard to call. In germline, CDR1 is SGHTA, CDR2 FQGNSA. Trimming took off 6 bases at V and 2 bases at J, with 11 bases between the two ends. This CDR3 region has 14 residues. The CDR3 is CASSVRDGNQPQHF. In DNA form, the CDR3 reads TGTGCCAGCAGTGTCCGGGATGGCAATCAGCCCCAGCATTTT.

The chain combines TRBV5-6 with TRBJ1-5, with a possible D match to TRBD1 (5 bases). Trimming pared 1 base from V and 4 bases from J, leaving 12 bases between. CDR3 size: 15 residues. Germline lookup yields CDR1 SGHDT and CDR2 YYEEEE. Written as DNA, the CDR3 is TGTGCCAGCAGCTTGTGGGTAGGGGTTAATCAGCCCCAGCATTTT. It translates to CASSLWVGVNQPQHF.

The chain couples TRBV30 to TRBJ1-1; no firm D call. The CDR3 spans 13 residues. The V end lost 2 bases, the J end lost 0 bases, and 7 bases lay between the germline ends. CDR1 is GTSNPN, CDR2 SVGIG, per germline (reference sequence). This chain's CDR3 is CAWSYDMNTEAFF. DNA of the CDR3: TGTGCCTGGAGTTATGACATGAACACTGAAGCTTTCTTT.

Only a few counts were recorded for this clone. The chain couples TRBV29-1 to TRBJ1-1; D is unresolved. This CDR3 has 13 residues. Germline values: CDR1 SQVTM, CDR2 ANQGSEA. The V and J ends lost 1 base and 3 bases respectively, with 9 bases between them. The CDR3 bases are TGCAGCGTTGAAGCGGAGGAAGACACTGAAGCTTTCTTT. It specifies CSVEAEEDTEAFF.

V gene TRBV5-1 combines with J gene TRBJ2-7; D gene uncertain. CDR3 length: 16 residues. V was pared by 3 bases and J by 1 base, with 17 bases between. Germline lookup yields CDR1 SGHRS and CDR2 YFSETQ. Here the CDR3 reads CASSSTRQYPSYEQYF. In DNA, the CDR3 is TGCGCCAGCAGCTCCACCAGGCAGTACCCTTCCTACGAGCAGTACTTC.

This chain uses TRBV12-3 or TRBV12-4 with TRBJ1-3; D is unresolved. This CDR3 is 12 amino acids long. V gave up 2 bases and J gave up 4 bases, with 3 bases separating them. In DNA form, the CDR3 reads TGTGCCAGCAGTTTATCGGGAAACACCATATATTTT. Protein: CASSLSGNTIYF.

The count of this clone is one. The chain carries TRBV9 and TRBJ2-3, with 7 nucleotides matching TRBD1. Germline-derived CDR1 and CDR2 are SGDLS and YYNGEE. The V and J ends lost 3 bases and 1 base, in that order; junction bases with no gene match: 2. The CDR3 runs to 14 residues. CDR3 coding DNA: TGTGCCAGCAGCGCCGGGACAGGCACAGATACGCAGTATTTT. Translation gives CASSAGTGTDTQYF.

This clone was recorded only once. The chain carries TRBV12-3 or TRBV12-4 and TRBJ1-2, with D unclear. This CDR3 has 11 residues. Trimming pared 7 bases from V and 5 bases from J, leaving 8 bases between. In DNA form, the CDR3 reads TGTGCCAGCACAGGCAAATATGGCTACACCTTC. It codes for CASTGKYGYTF.

This clone appeared a few times. The CDR3 sequence: CASSQDPHSEPNNEQFF. CDR3 nucleotides: TGCGCCAGCAGCCAAGACCCCCATAGCGAGCCTAACAATGAGCAGTTCTTC. The J gene is TRBJ2-1, the V gene TRBV4-1; D is possibly TRBD2 (5 bases). The germline V and J ends were trimmed by 0 bases and 5 bases, with 17 bases remaining between them. The length of the CDR3 is 17 residues. Germline V gene sequence: CDR1 MGHRA, CDR2 YSYEKL.

The sample holds a few counts of this clone. The gene calls are TRBV4-1 and TRBJ2-7; 9 positions agree with TRBD1. The V segment lost 3 bases and the J segment 4 bases; nucleotides outside the gene matches: 7. The CDR3 has 15 residues. Per the germline V gene, CDR1 is MGHRA and CDR2 is YSYEKL. CDR3 residues: CASSQPWDRVYEQYF. The CDR3 bases are TGCGCCAGCAGCCAGCCCTGGGACAGGGTATACGAGCAGTACTTC.

There are a few counts of this clone. The rearrangement uses TRBV27 and TRBJ1-4, with no clear D. Germline CDR1 and CDR2: MNHEY and SMNVEV (reference sequence). The CDR3 consists of 12 residues. Trimming took off 6 bases at V and 8 bases at J, with 10 bases between the two ends. Written as DNA, the CDR3 is TGTGCCAGCAGCCCCAGAGGAGAAAAACTGTTTTTT. Protein sequence: CASSPRGEKLFF.

The CDR3 DNA reads as TGTGCCAGCAGGACCGGGACTAGCGGACACAATGAGCAGTTCTTC. This sequence encodes CASRTGTSGHNEQFF. The rearrangement joins TRBV2 to TRBJ2-1; 11 positions agree with TRBD2. The ends lost 6 bases at V and 5 bases at J; junction bases unmatched: 6. Germline CDR1 and CDR2: SNHLY and FYNNEI. CDR3 length: 15 residues.

This clone was recorded once. The genes are TRBV6-5 and TRBJ2-7; the D gene is possibly TRBD1 (5 bases). Germline assignment: CDR1 MNHEY and CDR2 SVGAGI. The CDR3 covers 13 residues. Deletions cut 7 bases from V and 4 bases from J, with 14 bases between. CDR3 coding DNA: TGTGCCAGCACCCAGGGAACGGGTTACGAGCAGTACTTC. This encodes CASTQGTGYEQYF.